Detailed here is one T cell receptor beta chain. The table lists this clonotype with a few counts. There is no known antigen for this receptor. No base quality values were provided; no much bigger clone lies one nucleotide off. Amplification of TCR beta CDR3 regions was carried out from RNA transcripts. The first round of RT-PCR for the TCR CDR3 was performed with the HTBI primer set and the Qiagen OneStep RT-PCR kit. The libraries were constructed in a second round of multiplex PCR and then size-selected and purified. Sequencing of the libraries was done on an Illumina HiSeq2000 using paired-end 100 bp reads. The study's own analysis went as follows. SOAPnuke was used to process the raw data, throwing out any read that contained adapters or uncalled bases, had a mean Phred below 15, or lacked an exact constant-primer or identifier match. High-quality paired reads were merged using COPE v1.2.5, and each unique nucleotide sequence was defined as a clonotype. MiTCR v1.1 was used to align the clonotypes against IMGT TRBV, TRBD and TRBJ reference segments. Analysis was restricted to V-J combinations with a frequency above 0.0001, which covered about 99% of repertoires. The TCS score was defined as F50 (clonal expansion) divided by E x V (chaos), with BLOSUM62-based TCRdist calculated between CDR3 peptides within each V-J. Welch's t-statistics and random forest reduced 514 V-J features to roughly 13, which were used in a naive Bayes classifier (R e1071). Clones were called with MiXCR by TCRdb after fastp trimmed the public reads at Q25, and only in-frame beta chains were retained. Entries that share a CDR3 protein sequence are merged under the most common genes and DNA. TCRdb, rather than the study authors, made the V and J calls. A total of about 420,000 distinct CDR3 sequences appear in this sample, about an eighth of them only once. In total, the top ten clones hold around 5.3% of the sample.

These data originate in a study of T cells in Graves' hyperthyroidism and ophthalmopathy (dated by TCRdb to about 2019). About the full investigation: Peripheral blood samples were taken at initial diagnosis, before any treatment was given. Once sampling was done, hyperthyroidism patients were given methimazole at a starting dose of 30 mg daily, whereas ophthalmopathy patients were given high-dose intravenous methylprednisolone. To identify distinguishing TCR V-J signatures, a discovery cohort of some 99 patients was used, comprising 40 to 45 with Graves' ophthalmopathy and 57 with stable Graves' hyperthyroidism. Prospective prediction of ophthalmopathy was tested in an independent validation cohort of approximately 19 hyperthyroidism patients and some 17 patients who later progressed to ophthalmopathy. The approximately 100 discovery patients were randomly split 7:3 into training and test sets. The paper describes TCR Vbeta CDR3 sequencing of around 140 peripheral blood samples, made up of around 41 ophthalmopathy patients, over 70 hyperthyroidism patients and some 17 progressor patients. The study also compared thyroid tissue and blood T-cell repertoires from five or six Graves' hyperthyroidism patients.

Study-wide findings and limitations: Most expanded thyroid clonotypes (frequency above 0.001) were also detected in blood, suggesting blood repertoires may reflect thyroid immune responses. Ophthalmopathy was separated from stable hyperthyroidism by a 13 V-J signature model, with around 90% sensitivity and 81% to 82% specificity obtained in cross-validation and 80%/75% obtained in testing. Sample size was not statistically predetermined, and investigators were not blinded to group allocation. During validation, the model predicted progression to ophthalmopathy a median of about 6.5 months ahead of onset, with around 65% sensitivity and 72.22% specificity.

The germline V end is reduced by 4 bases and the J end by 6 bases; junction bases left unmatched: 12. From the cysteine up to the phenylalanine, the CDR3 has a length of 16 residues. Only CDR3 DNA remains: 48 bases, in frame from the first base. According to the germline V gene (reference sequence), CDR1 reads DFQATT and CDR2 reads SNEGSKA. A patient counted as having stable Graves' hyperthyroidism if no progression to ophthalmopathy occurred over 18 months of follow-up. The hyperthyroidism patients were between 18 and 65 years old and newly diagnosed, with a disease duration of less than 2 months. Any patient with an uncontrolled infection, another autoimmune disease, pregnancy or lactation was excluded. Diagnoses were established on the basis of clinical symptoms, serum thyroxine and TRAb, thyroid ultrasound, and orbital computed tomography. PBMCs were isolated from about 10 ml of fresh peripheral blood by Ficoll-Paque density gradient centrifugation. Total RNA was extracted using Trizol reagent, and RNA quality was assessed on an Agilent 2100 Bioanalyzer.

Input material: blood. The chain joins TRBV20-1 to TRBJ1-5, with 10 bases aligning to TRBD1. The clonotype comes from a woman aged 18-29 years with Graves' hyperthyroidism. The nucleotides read TGCAGTGCTACGCCTTCCGGGACAGGGGAAGTTCAGCCCCAGCATTTT. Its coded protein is CSATPSGTGEVQPQHF.